One and the same sample provided the 19 T cell receptor beta chains below, sequenced in a study of neurological immune-mediated disorders. TCRdb itself ran the 5' RACE reads through MiXCR, one entry per CDR3 protein. Here the sample spans around 50,000 distinct CDR3 sequences, about 26% being singletons. Sample: PBMCs. The receptors originated from an older woman in good health.

The chain has TRBV20-1 and TRBJ2-7, with D perhaps being TRBD1 or TRBD2 (5 bases each). Germline V lookup: CDR1 DFQATT, CDR2 SNEGSKA (reference sequence). V lost 5 bases, J lost 7 bases, and 18 bases lay in between. The CDR3 covers 13 residues. CDR3 DNA sequence: TGCAGTGCTGTCCGGGACGGTAGTAGAGAGCAGTACTTC. It encodes CSAVRDGSREQYF.

The rearrangement links TRBV7-2 to TRBJ2-7; D might be TRBD2 (6 bases). CDR1 and CDR2 from the germline V gene are SGHTA and FQGNSA. V was cut by 1 base and J by 0 bases, with 7 bases left in between. This CDR3 region has 14 residues. CDR3 sequence: CASSLDSGSYEQYF. CDR3 nucleotide sequence: TGTGCCAGCAGCTTAGATAGCGGCTCCTACGAGCAGTACTTC.

The chain carries TRBV20-1 and TRBJ2-3; either TRBD1 or TRBD2 may fit D (5 bases each). V was clipped by 7 bases and J by 3 bases, with 14 bases between them. Germline V gene lookup returns CDR1 DFQATT and CDR2 SNEGSKA (reference sequence). This CDR3 is 13 amino acids long. In DNA, the CDR3 is TGCAGTGGGGACGACCAGGGTACAGATACGCAGTATTTT. It codes for CSGDDQGTDTQYF.

This clonotype was counted ten times or more. The chain uses TRBV7-3 and TRBJ2-2; 14 bases agree with TRBD2. The germline V gene has CDR1 SGHTA and CDR2 FQGTGA. The J segment lost 0 bases and the V segment lost 1 base, leaving 13 bases of the junction unmatched. This CDR3 region has 22 residues. CDR3 sequence: CASSLNPRWTSGRPPNTGELFF. In nucleotides, the CDR3 is TGTGCCAGCAGCTTAAATCCCCGATGGACTAGCGGGAGGCCACCGAACACCGGGGAGCTGTTTTTT. Based on the CDR3 plus reference TRBV7-3 and TRBJ2-2, the full variable domain is GAGVSQTPSNKVTEKGKYVELRCDPISGHTALYWYRQSLGQGPEFLIYFQGTGAADDSGLPNDRFFAVRPEGSVSTLKIQRTERGDSAVYLCASSLNPRWTSGRPPNTGELFFGEGSRLTVL.

V is TRBV20-1 and J is TRBJ1-4; 8 bases map to TRBD1. V shed 6 bases and J 8 bases; nucleotides not matched to a gene: 11. Germline assignment: CDR1 DFQATT and CDR2 SNEGSKA (reference sequence). The CDR3 runs to 14 residues. CDR3 protein: CSAARDRWGEKLFF. In nucleotides, the CDR3 is TGCAGTGCGGCAAGGGACAGGTGGGGAGAAAAACTGTTTTTT.

The chain is built from TRBV18 and TRBJ2-6, with TRBD1 matching over 8 bases. The CDR3 totals 16 residues. Germline-derived CDR1 and CDR2 are KGHSH and LQKENI. V lost 2 bases, J lost 4 bases, and 4 bases stayed unmatched. CDR3 sequence (DNA): TGTGCCAGCTCACCATCAGGGGGCCTGGGGGCCAACGTCCTGACTTTC. Translation gives CASSPSGGLGANVLTF.

This clonotype was seen many times. The V gene is TRBV7-2, the J gene TRBJ2-1; D not resolved. V lost 1 base to trimming and J lost 4 bases, with 11 bases between them. The CDR3 runs 15 residues. Germline V gene lookup returns CDR1 SGHTA and CDR2 FQGNSA. The CDR3 coding sequence is TGTGCCAGCAGCTTAGGCTCCCCAACTTACAATGAGCAGTTCTTC. Protein: CASSLGSPTYNEQFF.

The sample holds many counts of this clonotype. The chain links TRBV5-1 to TRBJ2-5, with D possibly matching TRBD1 (6 bases). This CDR3 spans 12 amino acids. Germline CDR1 reads SGHRS; CDR2 reads YFSETQ. The V end lost 5 bases, the J end lost 5 bases, and 10 bases lay between the germline ends. The CDR3 DNA is TGCGCCAGCAGTCAGGGGTTGGAGACCCAGTACTTC. This sequence encodes CASSQGLETQYF.

This clonotype was seen ten or more times. The chain links TRBV28 to TRBJ1-2, with D uncertain. This CDR3 is built from 14 residues. Trimming left V 10 bases short and J 0 bases short, with 15 bases between. Germline CDR1 is MDHEN and CDR2 is SYDVKM. The CDR3 is CATLSYGANYGYTF. Here the CDR3 DNA reads TGTGCCACTCTGAGCTACGGGGCTAACTATGGCTACACCTTC.

This clonotype was observed at least ten times. A far larger clone is just one base off, so this is likely a read error. V usage is TRBV20-1 and J usage is TRBJ2-3, with unresolved D. Germline V gene data show CDR1 as DFQATT and CDR2 as SNEGSKA (reference sequence). The CDR3 spans 13 residues. Between the trimmed V and J ends, which lost 3 bases and 0 bases, there was a span of 7 bases. The CDR3 DNA sequence: TGCAGTGCTAGGGGCCCAAGCACAGATACGCAGTATTTT. Translated: CSARGPSTDTQYF.

In its sample, this clonotype was seen many times. This chain uses TRBV5-1 with TRBJ1-1; no clear D. The V gene lost 1 base and the J gene lost 2 bases, with 9 bases spanning the gap. The germline CDR1 and CDR2 sequences are SGHRS and YFSETQ. CDR3 length: 14 residues. The CDR3 sequence is CASSLKAANTEAFF. The CDR3 nucleotides read TGCGCCAGCAGCTTGAAAGCAGCCAACACTGAAGCTTTCTTT.

This clonotype was seen ten or more times. The CDR3 coding sequence is TGTGCCAGCAGCCCCGCCGGGAGCTCCTACGAGCAGTACTTC. The encoded protein is CASSPAGSSYEQYF. The V call is TRBV16, the J call TRBJ2-7; TRBD2 might be the D (6 bases). The germline V gene has CDR1 KGHSY and CDR2 FQNENV. V lost 4 bases to trimming and J lost 0 bases, with 10 bases between them. The CDR3 consists of 14 residues.

This clonotype was counted at least ten times. The CDR3 spells CASTPGAFGNEQFF. As DNA, the CDR3 is TGCGCCAGCACCCCGGGGGCCTTTGGGAATGAGCAGTTCTTC. The genes are TRBV5-1 and TRBJ2-1; D might be TRBD1 or TRBD2, each matching 6 bases. From germline, CDR1 is SGHRS and CDR2 YFSETQ. There are 14 residues in the CDR3. Between the trimmed V and J ends, which lost 6 bases and 7 bases, there was a span of 17 bases.

In this sample, this clonotype turned up many times. The gene calls are TRBV4-2 and TRBJ2-5, with unresolved D. The CDR3 runs 13 residues. The germline V and J ends were trimmed by 0 bases and 5 bases, with 7 bases remaining between them. Germline lookup yields CDR1 LGHNA and CDR2 YNFKEQ. The CDR3 reads CASSQDLRETQYF. The CDR3 nucleotides are TGTGCCAGCAGCCAAGATTTAAGGGAGACCCAGTACTTC.

This clonotype was observed at least ten times. This sequence joins TRBV6-5 and TRBJ2-3, with D possibly matching TRBD1 (5 bases). In germline, CDR1 is MNHEY, CDR2 SVGAGI. V gave up 7 bases and J gave up 4 bases, with 18 bases separating them. CDR3 length equals 15 residues. The CDR3 nucleotides read TGTGCCAGCACGACAGACCTAAGTGGGCCAGATACGCAGTATTTT. Its protein is CASTTDLSGPDTQYF.

This clonotype appeared many times. The gene calls are TRBV20-1 and TRBJ2-2; possible D gene TRBD1, 6 bases. V was pared by 3 bases and J by 6 bases, with 8 bases between. The CDR3 is 12 amino acids. Germline V gene lookup returns CDR1 DFQATT and CDR2 SNEGSKA (reference sequence). CDR3 coding DNA: TGCAGTGCTAGTAGGGGGTCCGGGGAGCTGTTTTTT. This codes for CSASRGSGELFF.

This clonotype was counted many times. The chain uses TRBV27 and TRBJ2-3; tentatively, D is TRBD1 or TRBD2 (5 bases each). Trimming stripped 5 bases from V and 2 bases from J, with 11 bases between. The CDR3 has 14 residues. CDR1 and CDR2 (germline): MNHEY, SMNVEV (reference sequence). CDR3 loop: CASSPWDDTDTQYF. Written as DNA, the CDR3 is TGTGCCAGCAGTCCCTGGGACGACACAGATACGCAGTATTTT.

There are many counts of this clonotype. This chain connects TRBV18 to TRBJ2-6; D remains unclear. CDR3 length equals 17 residues. Germline-derived CDR1 and CDR2 are KGHSH and LQKENI. V lost 3 bases and J lost 0, with 12 bases in between. The CDR3 protein is CASSPSRVNSGANVLTF. In nucleotides, the CDR3 is TGTGCCAGCTCACCGTCCCGAGTTAACTCTGGGGCCAACGTCCTGACTTTC.

V is TRBV5-8 and J is TRBJ1-1, with a tentative D call TRBD1 (5 bases). Germline assignment: CDR1 SGHTS and CDR2 YDEGEE. Trimming left V 4 bases short and J 3 bases short, with 19 bases between. The CDR3 has 16 residues. CDR3 nucleotides: TGTGCCAGCAGCCGTAGACCAGGGAGGTATGACACTGAAGCTTTCTTT. As protein: CASSRRPGRYDTEAFF.